The rows below give T cell receptor beta chains drawn from one sample of a study of blood T cell repertoires in COVID-19. The table came from immunoSEQ multiplex PCR; TCRdb's copy has only in-frame clones and leaves some out. The sample has approximately 120,000 clones; about 77% are singletons. The sequenced material came from peripheral blood. The receptors here all came from a human donor in a cohort sampled during active COVID-19. Each CDR3 is given with its conserved first and last residue. The order of the fields is V gene, J gene, clone size, D gene, CDR3 protein, CDR3 DNA. A D gene is named only where the DNA matches it firmly. The size field is filled for only some rows; it gives once, few, many or a size class.

V gene: TRBV5-1; J gene: TRBJ1-1; clone size: NA; D gene: NA; CDR3 protein: CASNPDSFYREAFF; CDR3 DNA: TGCGCCAGCAACCCCGACAGTTTCTATCGGGAAGCTTTCTTT
V gene: TRBV7-2; J gene: TRBJ2-7; clone size: NA; D gene: TRBD2; CDR3 protein: CASSLGPAGAYEQYF; CDR3 DNA: TGTGCCAGCAGCCTAGGGCCAGCGGGGGCCTACGAGCAGTACTTC
V gene: TRBV6-5; J gene: TRBJ2-3; clone size: NA; D gene: NA; CDR3 protein: CASSYGAGTDTQYF; CDR3 DNA: TGTGCCAGCAGTTACGGGGCGGGCACAGATACGCAGTATTTT
V gene: TRBV4-1; J gene: TRBJ2-1; clone size: NA; D gene: TRBD2; CDR3 protein: CASSRGTSGSYNEQFF; CDR3 DNA: TGCGCCAGCAGCCGAGGGACTAGCGGGAGTTATAATGAGCAGTTCTTC
V gene: TRBV10-3; J gene: TRBJ2-7; clone size: NA; D gene: TRBD2; CDR3 protein: CAIRGGAYEQYF; CDR3 DNA: TGTGCCATCAGGGGGGGGGCCTACGAGCAGTACTTC
V gene: TRBV27; J gene: TRBJ1-2; clone size: NA; D gene: NA; CDR3 protein: CASSQTGTYYGYTF; CDR3 DNA: TGTGCCAGCAGCCAGACGGGAACCTATTATGGCTACACCTTC
V gene: TRBV12-3/TRBV12-4; J gene: TRBJ2-7; clone size: once; D gene: NA; CDR3 protein: CASSTAYEQYF; CDR3 DNA: TGTGCCAGCAGTACAGCCTACGAGCAGTACTTC
V gene: TRBV30; J gene: TRBJ1-2; clone size: NA; D gene: TRBD1; CDR3 protein: CAWEPNSGTGRGYTF; CDR3 DNA: TGTGCCTGGGAGCCAAATTCCGGGACAGGGCGCGGCTACACCTTC
V gene: TRBV1; J gene: TRBJ2-7; clone size: NA; D gene: NA; CDR3 protein: CTSSHVFLCEQYF; CDR3 DNA: TGCACCAGCAGCCACGTCTTTTTGTGCGAGCAGTACTTC
V gene: TRBV19; J gene: TRBJ2-1; clone size: NA; D gene: NA; CDR3 protein: CASSIRGDEQFF; CDR3 DNA: TGTGCCAGTAGTATCAGGGGCGATGAGCAGTTCTTC
V gene: TRBV25-1; J gene: TRBJ1-1; clone size: few; D gene: TRBD1; CDR3 protein: CASSERTGKLNTEAFF; CDR3 DNA: TGTGCCAGCAGCGAAAGGACAGGAAAGTTGAACACTGAAGCTTTCTTT
V gene: TRBV4-1; J gene: TRBJ2-7; clone size: NA; D gene: NA; CDR3 protein: CASSQDSGYEQYF; CDR3 DNA: TGCGCCAGCAGCCAAGATTCGGGGTACGAGCAGTACTTC
V gene: TRBV4-3; J gene: TRBJ2-1; clone size: few; D gene: TRBD2; CDR3 protein: CASSPSGNNEQFF; CDR3 DNA: TGCGCCAGCAGCCCAAGCGGGAACAATGAGCAGTTCTTC
V gene: TRBV9; J gene: TRBJ1-1; clone size: many; D gene: NA; CDR3 protein: CASRKGENTEAFF; CDR3 DNA: TGTGCCAGCAGGAAGGGGGAGAACACTGAAGCTTTCTTT
V gene: TRBV7-2; J gene: TRBJ2-3; clone size: NA; D gene: TRBD2; CDR3 protein: CASSPSGAPHDTQYF; CDR3 DNA: TGTGCCAGCAGCCCTAGCGGGGCGCCCCACGATACGCAGTATTTT
V gene: TRBV12-3/TRBV12-4; J gene: TRBJ2-1; clone size: few; D gene: NA; CDR3 protein: CASSLLARAEQFF; CDR3 DNA: TGTGCCAGCAGTCTACTAGCCAGGGCTGAGCAGTTCTTC
V gene: TRBV11-1; J gene: TRBJ1-1; clone size: NA; D gene: TRBD1; CDR3 protein: CASSSTGIEAFF; CDR3 DNA: TGTGCCAGCAGTTCGACAGGGATTGAAGCTTTCTTT
V gene: TRBV6-6; J gene: TRBJ1-5; clone size: NA; D gene: NA; CDR3 protein: CAVSSLISGQPQHF; CDR3 DNA: TGTGCCGTCTCGAGCCTAATTTCAGGCCAGCCCCAGCATTTT
V gene: TRBV4-2; J gene: TRBJ2-3; clone size: NA; D gene: TRBD2; CDR3 protein: CASSQDLASGSLTDTQYF; CDR3 DNA: TGTGCCAGCAGCCAAGATCTGGCTAGCGGGAGCCTAACAGATACGCAGTATTTT
V gene: TRBV9; J gene: TRBJ1-1; clone size: NA; D gene: NA; CDR3 protein: CASSAPGHENTEAFF; CDR3 DNA: TGTGCCAGCAGCGCACCGGGACACGAGAACACTGAAGCTTTCTTT
V gene: TRBV18; J gene: TRBJ1-1; clone size: NA; D gene: TRBD1; CDR3 protein: CASSRQGQPLNTEAFF; CDR3 DNA: TGTGCCAGCTCGCGACAGGGCCAACCTTTGAACACTGAAGCTTTCTTT
V gene: TRBV7-2; J gene: TRBJ1-5; clone size: NA; D gene: TRBD1; CDR3 protein: CASSFRADRGFSNQPQHF; CDR3 DNA: TGTGCCAGCAGCTTTCGTGCCGACAGGGGTTTTAGCAATCAGCCCCAGCATTTT
V gene: TRBV7-2; J gene: TRBJ1-3; clone size: NA; D gene: NA; CDR3 protein: CASSFATGFGNTIYF; CDR3 DNA: TGTGCCAGCAGCTTCGCTACAGGGTTTGGAAACACCATATATTTT
V gene: TRBV29-1; J gene: TRBJ1-3; clone size: NA; D gene: NA; CDR3 protein: CSVDTRGFGNTIYF; CDR3 DNA: TGCAGCGTTGACACTCGGGGGTTTGGAAACACCATATATTTT
V gene: TRBV5-1; J gene: TRBJ1-1; clone size: NA; D gene: NA; CDR3 protein: CASSLRGGGQYEAFF; CDR3 DNA: TGCGCCAGCAGCCTGAGGGGCGGGGGCCAATATGAAGCTTTCTTT
V gene: TRBV19; J gene: TRBJ2-3; clone size: NA; D gene: TRBD2; CDR3 protein: CASGTSGGVDTQYF; CDR3 DNA: TGTGCCAGCGGGACTAGCGGGGGGGTGGATACGCAGTATTTT
V gene: TRBV19; J gene: TRBJ1-5; clone size: many; D gene: TRBD1; CDR3 protein: CASSNRDRGLKGNQPQHF; CDR3 DNA: TGTGCCAGTAGTAACCGGGACAGGGGGCTTAAGGGCAATCAGCCCCAGCATTTT
V gene: TRBV9; J gene: TRBJ2-3; clone size: NA; D gene: TRBD2; CDR3 protein: CASSGSGRGTDTQYF; CDR3 DNA: TGTGCCAGCAGCGGTAGCGGGAGAGGCACAGATACGCAGTATTTT
V gene: TRBV7-8; J gene: TRBJ2-5; clone size: NA; D gene: TRBD2; CDR3 protein: CASGTSGGGETQYF; CDR3 DNA: TGTGCCAGCGGGACTAGCGGGGGAGGAGAGACCCAGTACTTC
V gene: TRBV9; J gene: TRBJ1-1; clone size: NA; D gene: NA; CDR3 protein: CASSVGELRENTEAFF; CDR3 DNA: TGTGCCAGCAGCGTAGGGGAACTGAGGGAGAACACTGAAGCTTTCTTT
V gene: TRBV12-3/TRBV12-4; J gene: TRBJ2-7; clone size: few; D gene: NA; CDR3 protein: CASRGAAAYEQYF; CDR3 DNA: TGTGCCAGCAGGGGGGCAGCGGCCTACGAGCAGTACTTC
V gene: TRBV7-3; J gene: TRBJ2-2; clone size: NA; D gene: TRBD1; CDR3 protein: CASSPGQGGATGELFF; CDR3 DNA: TGTGCCAGCAGCCCGGGACAGGGCGGAGCAACCGGGGAGCTGTTTTTT
V gene: TRBV5-5; J gene: TRBJ2-1; clone size: NA; D gene: NA; CDR3 protein: CASSRGFSLNEQFF; CDR3 DNA: TGTGCCAGCAGCAGAGGGTTCTCGCTGAATGAGCAGTTCTTC